What follows are 2 T cell receptor beta chains derived from one specimen sequenced in a study of blood T cell repertoires in COVID-19 (TCRdb year 2020). The method behind the library was the immunoSEQ multiplex PCR assay. TCRdb provides this immuneACCESS table in a form limited to in-frame rearrangements. Some clones are lacking; in checked studies, under half of them reflect an unresolved V gene, and why the rest are absent is not known. The sample table contains some 350,000 clones; only one count was recorded for around 83% of them. The biggest ten clones account for 2.5% to 3% of the sample. Sequencing was carried out using peripheral blood. These receptor sequences come from a man younger than 40 with active or convalescent COVID-19.

V and J are TRBV30 and TRBJ2-5; 7 bases map to TRBD1. V shed 3 bases, J shed 4 bases, and the junction held 5 bases outside the gene matches. Germline loops: CDR1 GTSNPN, CDR2 SVGIG (reference sequence). The length of the CDR3 is 13 residues. CDR3 in amino acids: CAWRTGAGETQYF. The CDR3 bases are TGTGCCTGGAGAACAGGGGCGGGAGAGACCCAGTACTTC.

This sequence joins TRBV30 and TRBJ2-3, with 9 bases identical to TRBD2. The junction had 6 bases not matched to a gene; V was cut back by 0 bases and J by 2 bases. In germline, CDR1 is GTSNPN, CDR2 SVGIG (reference sequence). CDR3 length: 16 residues. The CDR3 coding sequence is TGTGCCTGGAGTGTAGTGACTAGCGGATACACAGATACGCAGTATTTT. It is translated as CAWSVVTSGYTDTQYF.